This T cell receptor beta chain comes out of a study of cytomegalovirus exposure and HLA in healthy donors. Researchers ran the PCR with 60 Vbeta and 13 Jbeta primers. Generated by immunoSEQ multiplex PCR, the TCRdb table keeps only in-frame clones and is missing some. The table includes more than 100,000 clones, over 60% detected once. A few counts support this clone. Losses at the gene ends were 6 bases for V and 0 bases for J; bases not matched to a gene: 3. CDR3 size: 15 residues. Germline V gene data show CDR1 as MNHEY and CDR2 as SVGAGI. The chain carries TRBV6-5 and TRBJ2-1; 9 bases fit TRBD2. This receptor was identified in a man aged 18 to 29 in good health and CMV-seronegative. What was sequenced was PBMCs. In DNA form, the CDR3 reads TGTGCCAGCAGAAAGACTAGCGGCTCCTACAATGAGCAGTTCTTC. Its protein product is CASRKTSGSYNEQFF.